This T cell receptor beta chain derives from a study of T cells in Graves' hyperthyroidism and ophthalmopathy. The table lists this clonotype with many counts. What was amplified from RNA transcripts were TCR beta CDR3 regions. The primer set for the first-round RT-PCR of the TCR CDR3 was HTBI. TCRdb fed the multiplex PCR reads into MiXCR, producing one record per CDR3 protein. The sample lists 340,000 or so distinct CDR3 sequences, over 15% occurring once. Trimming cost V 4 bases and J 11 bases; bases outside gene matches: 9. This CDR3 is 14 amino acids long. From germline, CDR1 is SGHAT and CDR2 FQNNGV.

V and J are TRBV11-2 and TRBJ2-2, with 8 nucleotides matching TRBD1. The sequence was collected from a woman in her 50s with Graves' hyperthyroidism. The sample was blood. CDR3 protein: CASSSGQAPLELFF. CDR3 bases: TGTGCCAGCAGCTCGGGACAGGCCCCCCTCGAGCTGTTTTTT.